The 7 T cell receptor beta chains below all came from one sample that was sequenced in a study of blood T cell repertoires in COVID-19. The method was immunoSEQ multiplex PCR; TCRdb's version includes in-frame clones alone and lacks a portion of them. The sample carries approximately 100,000 clones, over 80% recorded once. Sequences were obtained from peripheral blood. These receptors all stem from a man in his forties or fifties with acute or convalescent COVID-19.

V is TRBV28 and J is TRBJ1-1; 7 nucleotides align to TRBD1. CDR1 and CDR2 from the germline V gene are MDHEN and SYDVKM. The CDR3 is 15 amino acids. Trimming removed 6 bases from V and 1 base from J; junction bases left unmatched: 8. In DNA form, the CDR3 reads TGTGCCAGCAGACCCACCAGGGGGGAGAACACTGAAGCTTTCTTT. It specifies CASRPTRGENTEAFF.

The chain links TRBV5-1 to TRBJ1-1; the D is unclear. This CDR3 comprises 14 residues. Deletions cut 4 bases from V and 1 base from J, with 11 bases between. Germline assignment: CDR1 SGHRS and CDR2 YFSETQ. CDR3 nucleotide sequence: TGCGCCAGCAGCCTCTCGGCGGCGAACACTGAAGCTTTCTTT. Its protein product is CASSLSAANTEAFF.

The chain carries TRBV3-1 (or the pseudogene TRBV3-2) and TRBJ2-5; 10 bases align to TRBD2. From germline, CDR1 is LGHDT and CDR2 YNNKEL (reference sequence). Unmatched junction bases numbered 7, after V lost 1 base and J lost 5 bases. CDR3 length: 16 residues. The CDR3 region has the DNA TGTGCCAGCAGCCAAGGTGATAGCGGGGGGTTTGAGACCCAGTACTTC. This codes for CASSQGDSGGFETQYF.

This sequence joins TRBV6-4 and TRBJ1-2; D unresolved. The CDR3 is 16 residues long. Germline CDR1 and CDR2: MRHNA and SNTAGT. Trimming took off 0 bases at V and 5 bases at J, with 16 bases between the two ends. This CDR3 is CASSDSPLGASYGYTF. The DNA for the CDR3 is TGTGCCAGCAGTGACTCGCCTCTCGGAGCTAGTTATGGCTACACCTTC.

The rearrangement joins TRBV28 to TRBJ1-1; D not resolved. Between the trimmed V and J ends, which lost 5 bases and 0 bases, there was a span of 10 bases. Germline V gene lookup returns CDR1 MDHEN and CDR2 SYDVKM. This CDR3 is 14 amino acids long. The CDR3 reads CASSRYKMNTEAFF. CDR3 nucleotides: TGTGCCAGCAGTCGTTACAAGATGAACACTGAAGCTTTCTTT.

V gene TRBV19 combines with J gene TRBJ2-7, with 7 bases fitting TRBD1. The CDR3 totals 15 residues. The trim removed 4 bases at V and 0 bases at J, leaving 6 bases unmatched. Germline V gene sequence: CDR1 LNHDA, CDR2 SQIVND (reference sequence). CDR3 sequence reads: CASSKARGHSYEQYF. The CDR3 DNA reads as TGTGCCAGTAGTAAAGCAAGGGGGCACTCCTACGAGCAGTACTTC.

This clone has only one observation. V usage is TRBV3-1 (or the pseudogene TRBV3-2) and J usage is TRBJ1-5; maybe TRBD1 (6 bases). V was shortened by 1 base and J by 3 bases, with 7 bases between the two germline ends. CDR3 length equals 14 residues. Germline-derived CDR1 and CDR2 are LGHDT and YNNKEL (reference sequence). CDR3 protein: CASSQGQANQPQHF. The CDR3 bases are TGTGCCAGCAGCCAAGGACAGGCCAATCAGCCCCAGCATTTT.